The 32 T cell receptor beta chains below come from one sample, sequenced in a study of T cell responses to AZD1222 COVID-19 vaccine. Sequenced by immunoSEQ multiplex PCR; TCRdb stores in-frame clones only, minus some. The profile shows more than 100,000 clones, around 91% of them singletons. The source was peripheral blood, collected on day 0 of AZD1222 vaccination. Receptor source: an adult in good health.

V is TRBV10-3 and J is TRBJ2-2; 9 nucleotides align to TRBD1. Per germline, CDR1 ENHRY and CDR2 SYGVKD. This CDR3 contains 16 residues. V was clipped by 11 bases and J by 4 bases; unmatched bases: 14. CDR3 residues: CALKRTQGAGTGELFF. For the CDR3, the DNA is TGTGCCCTCAAGAGAACACAGGGGGCCGGCACCGGGGAGCTGTTTTTT.

The chain employs TRBV28 and TRBJ1-1; TRBD1 might be the D (6 bases). V was trimmed by 2 bases and J by 3 bases, leaving 10 bases between them. Germline-derived CDR1 and CDR2 are MDHEN and SYDVKM. The length of the CDR3 is 14 residues. The DNA for the CDR3 is TGTGCCAGCAGTTTAAATCAGGGGTACACTGAAGCTTTCTTT. It yields the protein CASSLNQGYTEAFF. The full variable domain, rest sourced from reference TRBV28 and TRBJ1-1, is DVKVTQSSRYLVKRTGEKVFLECVQDMDHENMFWYRQDPGLGLRLIYFSYDVKMKEKGDIPEGYSVSREKKERFSLILESASTNQTSMYLCASSLNQGYTEAFFGQGTRLTVV.

The chain combines TRBV7-2 with TRBJ2-2; D is undetermined. Trimming took off 3 bases at V and 6 bases at J, with 17 bases between the two ends. The CDR3 is 16 residues long. Germline V gene lookup returns CDR1 SGHTA and CDR2 FQGNSA. The CDR3 DNA sequence: TGTGCCAGCAGCTTGCAAGGACCCACTTTACCCGGGGAGCTGTTTTTT. The encoded protein is CASSLQGPTLPGELFF.

J is TRBJ2-3 and V is TRBV5-5, with a weak D call TRBD2 (7 bases). From germline, CDR1 is SGHKS and CDR2 YYEKEE (reference sequence). The length of the CDR3 is 15 residues. V lost 0 bases and J lost 3, with 11 bases in between. In DNA form, the CDR3 reads TGTGCCAGCAGCTTGGGGACAGCGGGGACAGATACGCAGTATTTT. Translated: CASSLGTAGTDTQYF.

The chain links TRBV10-3 to TRBJ1-1, with 7 positions matching TRBD1. Germline trimming cut 6 bases from V and 4 bases from J; bases unmatched to any gene: 8. Germline V gives CDR1 ENHRY, CDR2 SYGVKD. The CDR3 consists of 14 residues. The CDR3 region is CAISDYDRVTEAFF. Written as DNA, the CDR3 is TGTGCCATCAGCGACTACGACAGGGTCACTGAAGCTTTCTTT.

The chain links TRBV5-4 to TRBJ1-1; 7 nucleotides agree with TRBD1. From germline, CDR1 is SGHNT and CDR2 YYREEE (reference sequence). The V gene end was trimmed by 2 bases and the J gene end by 2 bases; junction bases not matched to a gene: 6. This CDR3 region has 15 residues. The CDR3 coding sequence is TGTGCCAGCAGCTTAGTGGGACAGCTTAACACTGAAGCTTTCTTT. It codes for CASSLVGQLNTEAFF. Filled out from reference TRBV5-4 and TRBJ1-1, the complete variable domain reads ETGVTQSPTHLIKTRGQQVTLRCSSQSGHNTVSWYQQALGQGPQFIFQYYREEENGRGNFPPRFSGLQFPNYSSELNVNALELDDSALYLCASSLVGQLNTEAFFGQGTRLTVV.

This sequence joins TRBV6-6 and TRBJ1-2; D gene unclear. The germline gives CDR1 MNHNY, CDR2 SVGAGI (reference sequence). Trimming pared 5 bases from V and 8 bases from J, leaving 9 bases between. This CDR3 is 11 amino acids long. The CDR3: CASSPATGYTF. In DNA, the CDR3 is TGTGCCAGCAGTCCCGCTACGGGCTACACCTTC.

The chain carries TRBV11-2 and TRBJ2-7; D gene uncertain. This CDR3 has 11 amino acids. CDR1 is SGHAT, CDR2 FQNNGV, per germline. With 7 bases removed from V and 6 bases from J, the gap between germline ends came to 10 bases. CDR3 loop: CASTSGSEQYF. The CDR3, as DNA: TGTGCCAGCACCTCCGGTTCCGAGCAGTACTTC.

This clone was picked up a small number of times. The chain carries TRBV3-1 (or the pseudogene TRBV3-2) and TRBJ1-2; D remains ambiguous. The CDR3 covers 15 residues. Germline V CDR1 and CDR2: LGHDT, YNNKEL (reference sequence). The V and J ends lost 1 base and 5 bases respectively, with 14 bases between them. The CDR3: CASSQANPGGYGYTF. DNA of the CDR3: TGTGCCAGCAGCCAAGCCAACCCAGGAGGGTATGGCTACACCTTC.

The chain joins TRBV7-2 to TRBJ2-5; D remains unclear. In germline, CDR1 is SGHTA, CDR2 FQGNSA. The CDR3 extends over 15 amino acids. Trimming stripped 1 base from V and 1 base from J, with 10 bases between. The DNA for the CDR3 is TGTGCCAGCAGCTTAGGAGGCGTCTCCCAAGAGACCCAGTACTTC. This translates into CASSLGGVSQETQYF. Looking up the rest from reference TRBV7-2 and TRBJ2-5 gives the full variable domain: GAGVSQSPSNKVTEKGKDVELRCDPISGHTALYWYRQSLGQGLEFLIYFQGNSAPDKSGLPSDRFSAERTGGSVSTLTIQRTQQEDSAVYLCASSLGGVSQETQYFGPGTRLLVL.

This clone was observed once. V is TRBV6-2 or TRBV6-3 and J is TRBJ1-2; unclear D gene. The length of the CDR3 is 11 residues. CDR1 is MNHEY, CDR2 SVGEGT, per germline. The ends were cut back, 2 bases at V and 2 bases at J, with 0 bases in the middle. The CDR3 sequence is CASSYNYGYTF. CDR3 DNA sequence: TGTGCCAGCAGTTACAACTATGGCTACACCTTC.

J is TRBJ1-6 and V is TRBV7-9; D perhaps matches TRBD1 (5 bases). This CDR3 region has 17 residues. In germline, CDR1 is SEHNR, CDR2 FQNEAQ (reference sequence). The ends were cut back, 5 bases at V and 10 bases at J, with 24 bases in the middle. CDR3 amino acids: CASSIALGGTRGSPLHF. The CDR3 DNA sequence: TGTGCCAGCAGCATTGCCCTCGGTGGGACTAGGGGATCACCCCTCCACTTT.

The J gene is TRBJ2-2, the V gene TRBV19, with D possibly TRBD1 on 6 matching bases. The CDR3 has 15 residues. Germline V gene lookup returns CDR1 LNHDA and CDR2 SQIVND (reference sequence). Deletions cut 3 bases from V and 6 bases from J, with 14 bases between. The CDR3 nucleotides are TGTGCCAGTAGTATCCTAACAGGGTTGCCCGGGGAGCTGTTTTTT. This encodes CASSILTGLPGELFF.

This chain joins TRBV7-2 and TRBJ2-7, with TRBD2 as a possible D gene (5 bases). From germline, CDR1 is SGHTA and CDR2 FQGNSA. V lost 2 bases and J lost 2, with 10 bases in between. CDR3 length equals 14 residues. The CDR3 DNA follows: TGTGCCAGCAGCTTAAGCGGTACTCCCTACGAGCAGTACTTC. This codes for CASSLSGTPYEQYF. Combining the CDR3 with reference TRBV7-2 and TRBJ2-7 gives the whole variable domain GAGVSQSPSNKVTEKGKDVELRCDPISGHTALYWYRQSLGQGLEFLIYFQGNSAPDKSGLPSDRFSAERTGGSVSTLTIQRTQQEDSAVYLCASSLSGTPYEQYFGPGTRLTVT.

The chain links TRBV19 to TRBJ2-5; 8 bases align to TRBD1. Germline V CDR1 and CDR2: LNHDA, SQIVND (reference sequence). V lost 5 bases to trimming and J lost 1 base; unmatched junction nucleotides: 12. This CDR3 is 17 amino acids long. The CDR3 coding sequence is TGTGCCAGTAGTGAGGGCAGGGGGCAGCCTCCCCAAGAGACCCAGTACTTC. Protein sequence: CASSEGRGQPPQETQYF.

The chain is built from TRBV6-5 and TRBJ2-1; TRBD1 aligns across 9 bases. CDR1 and CDR2 (germline): MNHEY, SVGAGI. V lost 4 bases, J lost 2 bases, and 0 bases stayed unmatched. This CDR3 comprises 14 residues. The CDR3 region is CASSWDRAYNEQFF. CDR3 coding DNA: TGTGCCAGCAGTTGGGACAGGGCCTACAATGAGCAGTTCTTC.

The rearrangement links TRBV5-1 to TRBJ2-2; a weak D match, TRBD2 (7 bases). The CDR3 contains 16 residues. V gave up 4 bases and J gave up 4 bases, with 17 bases separating them. The germline gives CDR1 SGHRS, CDR2 YFSETQ. CDR3 residues: CASSDAPGGLTGELFF. Here the CDR3 DNA reads TGCGCCAGCAGCGACGCTCCCGGGGGGCTCACCGGGGAGCTGTTTTTT.

The V call is TRBV29-1, the J call TRBJ2-1, with TRBD2 identical over 9 bases. Trimming took 4 bases from V and 8 from J; bases not matched to a gene: 3. This CDR3 spans 12 amino acids. Germline CDR1 and CDR2: SQVTM and ANQGSEA. CDR3 protein: CSVAIAGDEQFF. For the CDR3, the DNA is TGCAGCGTTGCGATAGCGGGGGATGAGCAGTTCTTC.

This chain connects TRBV7-2 to TRBJ2-6; D unresolved. The V gene lost 1 base and the J gene lost 0 bases, with 10 bases spanning the gap. This CDR3 is built from 17 residues. Germline loops: CDR1 SGHTA, CDR2 FQGNSA. The CDR3 is CASSLVAGSSGANVLTF. The CDR3 DNA sequence: TGTGCCAGCAGCTTAGTGGCAGGAAGCTCTGGGGCCAACGTCCTGACTTTC.

The chain couples TRBV18 to TRBJ1-3; D uncertain. Trimming pared 5 bases from V and 3 bases from J, leaving 8 bases between. This CDR3 has 13 amino acids. Germline CDR1 reads KGHSH; CDR2 reads LQKENI. In DNA, the CDR3 is TGTGCCAGCTCAGAGGACGTTGGAAACACCATATATTTT. Amino acid sequence: CASSEDVGNTIYF.

This clone was seen only once. The V and J genes are TRBV28 and TRBJ1-4; no reliable D call. The CDR3 totals 12 residues. Germline lookup yields CDR1 MDHEN and CDR2 SYDVKM. V was pared by 1 base and J by 7 bases, with 4 bases between. The CDR3 sequence is CASSLSSEKLFF. The CDR3 nucleotides are TGTGCCAGCAGTTTATCGAGTGAAAAACTGTTTTTT.

The chain has TRBV5-4 and TRBJ2-2, with D uncertain. The CDR3 totals 12 residues. Between the trimmed V and J ends, which lost 4 bases and 4 bases, there was a span of 5 bases. The V gene's germline CDR1 is SGHNT and CDR2 YYREEE (reference sequence). The CDR3 region has the DNA TGTGCCAGCAGCCGAGGCACCGGGGAGCTGTTTTTT. Translating it yields CASSRGTGELFF.

In this sample, this clone turned up once. The CDR3 region has the DNA TGTGCCAGCAGCCAGCCCTCGGGGGGCGGGAGAACAGATACGCAGTATTTT. Amino acids: CASSQPSGGGRTDTQYF. The gene calls are TRBV3-1 (or the pseudogene TRBV3-2) and TRBJ2-3, with D tentatively TRBD2 (7 bases). Germline V gene lookup returns CDR1 LGHDT and CDR2 YNNKEL (reference sequence). Trimming took off 3 bases at V and 3 bases at J, with 19 bases between the two ends. The CDR3 loop spans 17 amino acids.

DNA of the CDR3: TGTGCCAGCAGCCCTCAGTCCACAGATACGCAGTATTTT. It codes for CASSPQSTDTQYF. The genes are TRBV7-2 and TRBJ2-3; D is ambiguous. There are 13 residues in the CDR3. The V gene's germline CDR1 is SGHTA and CDR2 FQGNSA. V lost 5 bases and J 2 bases, leaving 8 bases between the germline ends.

About this clone: Its ends do not fully match the called genes, so a read error is possible. V is TRBV3-1 (or the pseudogene TRBV3-2) and J is TRBJ1-2; D is undetermined. The germline V gene has CDR1 LGHDT and CDR2 YNNKEL (reference sequence). CDR3 size: 12 residues. This CDR3 reads CASSQTARPLAF. The DNA of the CDR3 is TGTGCCAGCAGCCAAACGGCGAGACCCCTGGCCTTC.

V gene TRBV3-1 (or the pseudogene TRBV3-2) combines with J gene TRBJ2-7, with D possibly being TRBD1 or TRBD2 (5 bases each). Germline CDR1 is LGHDT and CDR2 is YNNKEL (reference sequence). The CDR3 covers 14 residues. The V and J ends lost 1 base and 6 bases respectively, with 13 bases between them. DNA for the CDR3: TGTGCCAGCAGCCAAGTCGGGACGGCGCGCGAGCAGTACTTC. This gives the protein CASSQVGTAREQYF.

The V call is TRBV7-6, the J call TRBJ1-6; possibly TRBD1 for D (5 bases). Trimming took off 5 bases at V and 3 bases at J, with 14 bases between the two ends. CDR1 and CDR2 (germline): SGHVS, FNYEAQ. CDR3 length: 16 residues. For the CDR3, the DNA is TGTGCCAGCAGCGCAGTCGGGGGGGACTATAATTCACCCCTCCACTTT. Translating it yields CASSAVGGDYNSPLHF.

V usage is TRBV7-3 and J usage is TRBJ2-3, with D possibly matching TRBD1 (5 bases). Germline CDR1 is SGHTA and CDR2 is FQGTGA. V was pared by 5 bases and J by 1 base, with 10 bases between. There are 14 residues in the CDR3. Here the CDR3 reads CASSPSRGTDTQYF. The CDR3 DNA follows: TGTGCCAGCAGCCCCTCCAGGGGCACAGATACGCAGTATTTT.

The genes are TRBV28 and TRBJ2-5; D is unclear. V lost 5 bases, J lost 2 bases, and 18 bases lay in between. Germline loops: CDR1 MDHEN, CDR2 SYDVKM. The CDR3 extends over 16 amino acids. The CDR3 is CASSLPWHEWQETQYF. As DNA, the CDR3 is TGTGCCAGCAGTCTCCCGTGGCACGAGTGGCAAGAGACCCAGTACTTC. The variable domain in full, with the rest retrieved from reference TRBV28 and TRBJ2-5, is DVKVTQSSRYLVKRTGEKVFLECVQDMDHENMFWYRQDPGLGLRLIYFSYDVKMKEKGDIPEGYSVSREKKERFSLILESASTNQTSMYLCASSLPWHEWQETQYFGPGTRLLVL.

DNA for the CDR3: TGTGCCAGCATAGGGGGTGTTTATAATTCACCCCTCCACTTT. As protein: CASIGGVYNSPLHF. The chain carries TRBV28 and TRBJ1-6; a possible D gene is TRBD1 (6 bases). There are 14 residues in the CDR3. The V gene lost 7 bases and the J gene lost 4 bases, with 11 bases spanning the gap. Germline V gene lookup returns CDR1 MDHEN and CDR2 SYDVKM.

V gene TRBV2 combines with J gene TRBJ1-5; 7 bases line up with TRBD1. Germline CDR1 reads SNHLY; CDR2 reads FYNNEI. The CDR3 covers 15 residues. J gave up 4 bases and V 8 bases, and 11 bases lay outside the gene matches. In nucleotides, the CDR3 is TGTGCCAGCGGTTTATCAGGGGGAAATAATCAGCCCCAGCATTTT. Amino acid sequence: CASGLSGGNNQPQHF.

The rearrangement links TRBV11-2 to TRBJ2-7, with D maybe TRBD1 (6 bases). The CDR3 extends over 13 amino acids. Trimming pared 4 bases from V and 6 bases from J, leaving 13 bases between. The germline V gene has CDR1 SGHAT and CDR2 FQNNGV. CDR3 protein: CASSYNRAGEQYF. CDR3 bases: TGTGCCAGCAGCTATAACAGGGCCGGCGAGCAGTACTTC.